The clone carrying this T cell receptor beta chain has only a few counts. The antigen remains unidentified. This sample was included in a study of response to subunit inactivated influenza vaccine. Study-wide results and limits: Each seasonal flu vaccination may recruit only limited new T cells, authors suggested.

Via MiXCR, TCRdb re-called the RT-PCR reads, giving one row per CDR3 protein. The sample yields roughly 700,000 distinct CDR3 sequences, 15% to 18% seen once. Germline V CDR1 and CDR2: SGHVS, FNYEAQ. V was clipped by 5 bases and J by 0 bases, with 17 bases between them. This CDR3 comprises 16 residues. The sequencing used PBMCs from blood, collected 12 days after vaccination. This TCR derives from a man aged 45-60 years who received an inactivated influenza vaccine. The chain carries TRBV7-6 and TRBJ2-7, with a weak D call TRBD1 (7 bases). CDR3 nucleotide sequence: TGTGCCAGCAGCCACGGGCCAGGGGGGAGCTCCTACGAGCAGTACTTC. Translation gives CASSHGPGGSSYEQYF.